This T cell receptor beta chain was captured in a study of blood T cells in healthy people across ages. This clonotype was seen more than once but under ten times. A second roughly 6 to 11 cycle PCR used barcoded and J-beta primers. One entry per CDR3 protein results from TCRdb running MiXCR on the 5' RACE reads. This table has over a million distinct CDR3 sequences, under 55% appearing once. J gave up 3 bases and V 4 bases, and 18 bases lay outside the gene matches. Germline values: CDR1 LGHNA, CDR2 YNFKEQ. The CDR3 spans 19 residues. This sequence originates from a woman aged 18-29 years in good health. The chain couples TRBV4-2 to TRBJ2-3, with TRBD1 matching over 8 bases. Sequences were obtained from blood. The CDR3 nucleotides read TGTGCCAGCAGCCCCCACCCGGCGTGGCAGGGGGCACTTACAGATACGCAGTATTTT. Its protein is CASSPHPAWQGALTDTQYF.